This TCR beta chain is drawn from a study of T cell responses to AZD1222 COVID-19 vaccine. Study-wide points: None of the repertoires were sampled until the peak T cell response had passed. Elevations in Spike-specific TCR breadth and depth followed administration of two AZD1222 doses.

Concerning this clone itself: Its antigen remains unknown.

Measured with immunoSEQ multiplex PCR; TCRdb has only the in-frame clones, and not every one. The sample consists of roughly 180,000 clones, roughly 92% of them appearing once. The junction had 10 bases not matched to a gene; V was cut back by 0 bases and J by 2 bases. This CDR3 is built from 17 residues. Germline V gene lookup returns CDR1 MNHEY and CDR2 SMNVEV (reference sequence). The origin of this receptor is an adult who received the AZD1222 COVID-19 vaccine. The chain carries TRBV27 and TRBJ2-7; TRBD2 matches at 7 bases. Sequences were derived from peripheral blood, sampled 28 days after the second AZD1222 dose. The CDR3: CASSLSMAASGTYEQYF. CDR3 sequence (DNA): TGTGCCAGCAGTTTATCGATGGCTGCTAGCGGAACCTACGAGCAGTACTTC.